The TCR beta chain described here comes from a study of long-term antiretroviral therapy in people with HIV. Study observations and caveats: The study found that diversity rose after ART but stayed below transplant donor controls. Narrower CDR3 length ranges marked HIV repertoires relative to controls.

Researchers ran immunoSEQ v3.0 at survey level. Sequencing was performed with immunoSEQ multiplex PCR; in TCRdb, only in-frame clones are kept and a portion is missing. The sample lists roughly 36,000 clones; about 83% were seen once. This CDR3 spans 14 amino acids. V gave up 1 base and J gave up 3 bases, with 7 bases separating them. Looked up from germline, CDR1 is SGDLS and CDR2 is YYNGEE. United States facilities provided treatment to all participants with HIV. Concerning this clone: Its target is not known.

The clonotype comes from a man aged 18 to 29 with HIV. V and J are TRBV9 and TRBJ2-2; D gene ambiguous. The sequences come from unsorted PBMCs, collected 0.4 years before starting antiretroviral therapy. Written as DNA, the CDR3 is TGTGCCAGCAGCGTAAGACAATACACCGGGGAGCTGTTTTTT. Translated: CASSVRQYTGELFF.